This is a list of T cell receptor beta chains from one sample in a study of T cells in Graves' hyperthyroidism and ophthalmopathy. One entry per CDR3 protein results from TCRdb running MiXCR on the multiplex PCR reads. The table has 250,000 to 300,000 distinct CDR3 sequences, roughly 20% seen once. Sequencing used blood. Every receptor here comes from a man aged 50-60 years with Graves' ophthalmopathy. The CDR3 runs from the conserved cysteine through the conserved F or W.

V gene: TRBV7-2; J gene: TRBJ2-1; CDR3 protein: CASSLAPLAGEQFF
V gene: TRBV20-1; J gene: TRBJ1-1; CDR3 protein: CSAHRRTEAFF
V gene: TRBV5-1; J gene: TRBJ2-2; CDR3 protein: CASRSGEAGELFF
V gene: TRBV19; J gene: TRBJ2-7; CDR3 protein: CASSIRGRGTYEQYF
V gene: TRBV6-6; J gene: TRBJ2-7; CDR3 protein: CASSYSQGYEQYF
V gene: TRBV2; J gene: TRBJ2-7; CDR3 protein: CASRGDGGSYEQYF
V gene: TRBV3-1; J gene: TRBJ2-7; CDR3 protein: CASSPPGRRPYEQYF
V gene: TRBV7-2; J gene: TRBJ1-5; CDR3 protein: CASSPAAGSNQPQHF
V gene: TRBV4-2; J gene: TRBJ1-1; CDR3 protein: CASSHGTGRFNTEAFF
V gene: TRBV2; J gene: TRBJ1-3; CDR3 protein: CASSPVSSGNTIYF
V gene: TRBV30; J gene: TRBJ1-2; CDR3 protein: CAWKGKWSYGYTF
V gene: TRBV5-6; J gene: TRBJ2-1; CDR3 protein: CASSRSGRARNEQFF
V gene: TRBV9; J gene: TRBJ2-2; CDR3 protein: CASSVGGRVEGGELFF
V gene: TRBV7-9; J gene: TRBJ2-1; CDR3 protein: CASSSTDNEQFF
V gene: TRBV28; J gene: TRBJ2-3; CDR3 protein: CASNLQGASTDTQYF
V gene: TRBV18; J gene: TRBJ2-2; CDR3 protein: CASSPRETGTGELFF
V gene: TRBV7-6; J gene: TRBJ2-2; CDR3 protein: CASSRDTTGVTGELFF
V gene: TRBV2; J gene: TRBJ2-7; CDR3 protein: CASMTSSGSFYEQYF
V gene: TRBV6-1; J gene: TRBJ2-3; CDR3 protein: CASSPGSAKDTQYF
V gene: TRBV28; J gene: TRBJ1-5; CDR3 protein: CASRLGQYGNQPQHF